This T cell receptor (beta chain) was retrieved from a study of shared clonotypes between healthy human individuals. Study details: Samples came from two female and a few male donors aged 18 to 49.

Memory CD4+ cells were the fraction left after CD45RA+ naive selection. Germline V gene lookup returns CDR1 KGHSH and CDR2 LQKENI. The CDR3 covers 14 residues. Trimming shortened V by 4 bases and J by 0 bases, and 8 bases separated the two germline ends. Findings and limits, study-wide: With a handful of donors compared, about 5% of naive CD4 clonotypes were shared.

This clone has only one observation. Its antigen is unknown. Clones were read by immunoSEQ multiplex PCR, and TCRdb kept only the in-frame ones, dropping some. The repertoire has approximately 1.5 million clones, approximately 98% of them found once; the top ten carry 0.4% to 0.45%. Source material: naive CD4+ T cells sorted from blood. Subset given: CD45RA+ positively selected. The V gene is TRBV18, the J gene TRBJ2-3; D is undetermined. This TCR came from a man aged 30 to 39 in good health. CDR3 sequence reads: CASSLFSSTDTQYF. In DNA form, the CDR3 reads TGTGCCAGCTCACTTTTCAGCAGCACAGATACGCAGTATTTT.